Following are 7 T cell receptor beta chains from one sample sequenced in a study of CD8 T cells in ankylosing spondylitis (dated by TCRdb to between 2016 and 2019). The library was made by 5' RACE. Sequencing relied on an Illumina HiSeq 2500. TCRdb ran its own pipeline on the public reads, namely fastp trimming at Q25 and MiXCR clone calling, and kept in-frame beta chains. Every distinct CDR3 protein forms one entry, paired with its most common genes and DNA. Within this sample are some 840,000 distinct CDR3 sequences, with about an eighth of them counted one time only. The ten top clones hold 0.51% of the sample. These TCRs' antigens remain unknown. What the authors observed across the whole study: A TCR beta motif of seven or eight highly homologous amino acid variants appeared characteristic of blood from ankylosing spondylitis patients.

Sequencing input: blood, either unsorted or a sorted T cell fraction (not recorded which). These receptor sequences come from a male donor with ankylosing spondylitis.

This clonotype was observed at least ten times. The V call is TRBV20-1, the J call TRBJ2-3; D tentatively reads TRBD1 or TRBD2 (5 bases each). CDR1 is DFQATT and CDR2 is SNEGSKA in the germline V gene (reference sequence). The V and J ends lost 6 bases and 3 bases respectively, with 19 bases between them. The CDR3 spans 15 residues. In nucleotides, the CDR3 is TGCAGTGCGGGGCCGGACAATGCGGGTACAGATACGCAGTATTTT. Its protein is CSAGPDNAGTDTQYF.

The rearrangement links TRBV7-2 to TRBJ1-1; unclear D gene. Trimming removed 8 bases from V and 4 bases from J, with 14 bases in between. The germline CDR1 and CDR2 sequences are SGHTA and FQGNSA. This CDR3 contains 13 residues. The chain's CDR3 is CASLYTRGTEAFF. The CDR3 region has the DNA TGTGCCAGCTTGTATACCAGAGGCACTGAAGCTTTCTTT.

The rearrangement links TRBV9 to TRBJ2-3, with D perhaps matching TRBD2 (5 bases). Trimming removed 1 base at V and 0 bases at J, with 9 bases between. The V gene's germline CDR1 is SGDLS and CDR2 YYNGEE. The CDR3 runs 15 residues. The CDR3 sequence: CASSVLAASTDTQYF. DNA of the CDR3: TGTGCCAGCAGCGTACTAGCAGCTAGCACAGATACGCAGTATTTT.

The CDR3 sequence is CASSSGQGSDEQFF. CDR3 DNA sequence: TGCGCCAGCAGCTCAGGGCAGGGTAGCGATGAGCAGTTCTTC. J is TRBJ2-1 and V is TRBV5-1, with D perhaps TRBD1 or TRBD2 (5 bases each). Germline V gene lookup returns CDR1 SGHRS and CDR2 YFSETQ. The CDR3 totals 14 residues. V dropped 3 bases and J dropped 8 bases, with 15 bases sitting between them.

The V call is TRBV4-3, the J call TRBJ2-7; possibly TRBD1 for D (6 bases). Per the germline V gene, CDR1 is LGHNA and CDR2 is YSLEER. The CDR3 spans 18 residues. Trimming removed 1 base from V and 0 bases from J, with 19 bases in between. DNA for the CDR3: TGCGCCAGCAGCCAAGGGCCAGGGGTAGGCAAAGGCTCCTACGAGCAGTACTTC. It yields the protein CASSQGPGVGKGSYEQYF.

This clonotype was seen only a few times. The chain uses TRBV7-3 and TRBJ2-7; 8 nucleotides match TRBD1. J gave up 4 bases and V 1 base, and 6 bases lay outside the gene matches. Germline values: CDR1 SGHTA, CDR2 FQGTGA. There are 15 residues in the CDR3. Written as DNA, the CDR3 is TGTGCCAGCAGCTTAATGGAAAACAGGGGGTACGAGCAGTACTTC. Residues: CASSLMENRGYEQYF.

This clonotype was recorded a few times. The chain's CDR3 is CSVPGTGTNQPQHF. As DNA, the CDR3 is TGCAGTGTTCCGGGAACAGGTACTAATCAGCCCCAGCATTTT. The V and J genes are TRBV20-1 and TRBJ1-5; D might be TRBD1 (5 bases). CDR1 and CDR2 from the germline V gene are DFQATT and SNEGSKA (reference sequence). The CDR3 totals 14 residues. The V end lost 7 bases, the J end lost 4 bases, and 17 bases lay between the germline ends.